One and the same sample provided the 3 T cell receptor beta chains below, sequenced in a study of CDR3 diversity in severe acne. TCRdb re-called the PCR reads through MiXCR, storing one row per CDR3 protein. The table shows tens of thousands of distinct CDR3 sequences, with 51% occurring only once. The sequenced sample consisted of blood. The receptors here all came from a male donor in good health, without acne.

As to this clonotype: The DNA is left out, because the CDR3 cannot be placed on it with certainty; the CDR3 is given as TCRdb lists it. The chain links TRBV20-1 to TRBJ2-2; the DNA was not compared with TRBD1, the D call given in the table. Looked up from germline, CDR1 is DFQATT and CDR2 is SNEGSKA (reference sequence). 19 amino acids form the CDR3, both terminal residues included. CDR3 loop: CSAPRGTGIYEQYFGELFF.

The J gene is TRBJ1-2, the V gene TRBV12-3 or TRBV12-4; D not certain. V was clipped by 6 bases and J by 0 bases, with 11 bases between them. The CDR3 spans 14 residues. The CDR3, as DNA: TGTGCCAGCAGCCCGCGGGTCCCTAACTATGGCTACACCTTC. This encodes CASSPRVPNYGYTF.

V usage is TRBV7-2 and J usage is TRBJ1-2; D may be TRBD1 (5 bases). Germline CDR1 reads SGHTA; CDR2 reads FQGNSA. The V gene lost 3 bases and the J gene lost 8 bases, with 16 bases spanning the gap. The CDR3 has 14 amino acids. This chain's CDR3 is CASSLMGQGGGYTF. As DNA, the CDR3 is TGTGCCAGCAGCTTGATGGGCCAGGGCGGCGGCTACACCTTC.